Shown below are 5 T cell receptor beta chains from a single sample sequenced in a study of cytomegalovirus exposure and HLA in healthy donors (dated by TCRdb to the late 2010s). The method was the immunoSEQ multiplex PCR assay. The multiplex PCR relied on a mix of 60 forward primers for TCR Vbeta segments and 13 reverse primers for TCR Jbeta segments. The table comes from immuneACCESS by way of TCRdb, which keeps in-frame sequences with V and J called. Part of the clones is missing from these tables; in studies checked, under half for an unresolved V gene and the rest for unknown reasons. For this sample the table gives over 150,000 clones, of which roughly 84% were detected only once. The top ten clonotypes cover 2.5% to 3% of the sample. The sequenced sample consisted of PBMCs. The receptors were gathered from a man younger than 45 in good health and CMV-seropositive.

This clone was detected only once. The CDR3 bases are TGTGCCAGCTCTCAAGACGGAGGAGCCGGAAACACCATATATTTT. It encodes CASSQDGGAGNTIYF. This rearrangement joins TRBV18 to TRBJ1-3; no definite D call. Germline V gene data show CDR1 as KGHSH and CDR2 as LQKENI. The CDR3 sequence is 15 residues long. The V and J ends lost 6 bases and 4 bases respectively, with 16 bases between them. Full variable domain (rest looked up from reference TRBV18 and TRBJ1-3): NAGVMQNPRHLVRRRGQEARLRCSPMKGHSHVYWYRQLPEEGLKFMVYLQKENIIDESGMPKERFSAEFPKEGPSILRIQQVVRGDSAAYFCASSQDGGAGNTIYFGEGSWLTVV.

Regarding this clone: A read error may account for a junction end that differs from germline. The chain combines TRBV4-1 with TRBJ2-5; TRBD1 agrees at 7 bases. This CDR3 region has 14 residues. Looked up from germline, CDR1 is MGHRA and CDR2 is YSYEKL. CDR3 nucleotides: TGTGCCAGCAGCCTCACAGGGGCACAAGAGACCCAGTACTTC. It is translated as CASSLTGAQETQYF.

The chain is built from TRBV9 and TRBJ2-7, with D maybe TRBD1 (6 bases). There are 13 residues in the CDR3. CDR1 is SGDLS and CDR2 is YYNGEE in the germline V gene. Between the trimmed V and J ends, which lost 4 bases and 3 bases, there was a span of 11 bases. The CDR3 here is CASSKGQNYEQYF. CDR3 DNA: TGTGCCAGCAGCAAAGGACAGAACTACGAGCAGTACTTC.

V and J are TRBV19 and TRBJ2-4; maybe TRBD1 (6 bases). The germline V and J ends were trimmed by 0 bases and 6 bases, with 12 bases remaining between them. CDR1 and CDR2 (germline): LNHDA, SQIVND (reference sequence). The CDR3 is 15 residues long. CDR3 in DNA: TGTGCCAGTAGTATAGATCCCGTGGGGGCAAACATTCAGTACTTC. Its protein product is CASSIDPVGANIQYF.

This clone was found a few times. The chain carries TRBV5-6 and TRBJ2-7; no clear D gene. Germline loops: CDR1 SGHDT, CDR2 YYEEEE. This CDR3 region has 12 residues. Trimming removed 4 bases at V and 3 bases at J, with 8 bases between. The CDR3 spells CASSRQVYEQYF. The CDR3 DNA reads TGTGCCAGCAGCCGACAAGTCTACGAGCAGTACTTC. The complete variable domain, with remaining parts taken from reference TRBV5-6 and TRBJ2-7, reads DAGVTQSPTHLIKTRGQQVTLRCSPKSGHDTVSWYQQALGQGPQFIFQYYEEEERQRGNFPDRFSGHQFPNYSSELNVNALLLGDSALYLCASSRQVYEQYFGPGTRLTVT.